The present T cell receptor (beta chain) was sequenced within a study of CD8 T cells in Susac syndrome. An amount of RNA that ranged from roughly 0.45 to 1 ug was reverse transcribed with random hexamers. Multiplex immunoSEQ PCR targeted 54 Vbeta and 13 Jbeta TCR beta segments. MiXCR, run by TCRdb on the immunoSEQ multiplex PCR reads, gives a single entry per CDR3 protein. Seen here are 100,000 to 150,000 distinct CDR3 sequences, roughly 94% observed once, and the top ten hold more than 0.25%. The V end lost 3 bases, the J end lost 5 bases, and 5 bases lay between the germline ends. Germline assignment: CDR1 MGHRA and CDR2 YSYEKL. This CDR3 spans 12 amino acids. As concerns this clonotype: The antigen remains undetermined.

Study results and caveats: Expansion of Susac CD8+ clones peaked in TEMRA cells and in active patients.

TCR beta sequencing was performed on blood CD8+ and CD4+ T cells. The rearrangement links TRBV4-1 to TRBJ2-1; no clear D gene. Source material: CD8+ T cells from PBMCs. This TCR came from a human donor with Susac syndrome. The CDR3 nucleotides are TGCGCCAGCAGCCACAGTAACAATGAGCAGTTCTTC. Its protein product is CASSHSNNEQFF.